This T cell receptor (beta chain) was sequenced during a study of Ad26.COV2.S vaccination and SARS-CoV-2 variants. In the study overall: Administration of Ad26.COV2.S was intramuscular, either once or twice 56 days apart.

Treatment reported: around 19 received Ad26.COV2.S at low or high dose, single or two shots; about five received placebo; per-sample allocation not given. Samples were taken on day 63 after the first vaccine or placebo injection. The assay was immunoSEQ multiplex PCR, and TCRdb's table has in-frame clones only and misses some. The table records 380,000 or so clones, approximately 83% of them present only once. Details on this clone: Its antigen is not known.

Study-level findings and limits: Vaccine and placebo recipients had comparable breadth of non-spike TCRs.

In germline, CDR1 is SGHNT, CDR2 YENEEA. This CDR3 contains 13 residues. Trimming stripped 5 bases from V and 8 bases from J, with 13 bases between. Material: peripheral blood, obtained in a trial of Ad26.COV2.S vaccine versus placebo. The receptor was isolated from a person between 18 and 65 years old who received the Ad26.COV2.S COVID-19 vaccine or a placebo. The rearrangement uses TRBV11-3 and TRBJ2-1; D may be TRBD2 (5 bases). The CDR3 DNA sequence: TGTGCCAGCAGCACAAGTAGCGTCCATGAGCAGTTCTTC. It is translated as CASSTSSVHEQFF.